What follows are 22 T cell receptor beta chains derived from one specimen sequenced in a study of blood T cell repertoires in COVID-19. The assay was immunoSEQ multiplex PCR, and TCRdb's table has in-frame clones only and misses some. The table lists 200,000 or so clones, 80% to 85% of them singletons. Sequencing input: peripheral blood. The receptors derive from an elderly woman with COVID-19, enrolled during active disease.

CDR3 amino acids: CASSVTGARFF. CDR3 nucleotide sequence: TGTGCCAGCAGTGTGACAGGGGCCCGGTTCTTC. The chain couples TRBV28 to TRBJ2-1; 8 nucleotides agree with TRBD1. CDR1 is MDHEN, CDR2 SYDVKM, per germline. V shed 5 bases, J shed 15 bases, and the junction held 6 bases outside the gene matches. This CDR3 region has 11 residues.

The V call is TRBV3-1 (or the pseudogene TRBV3-2), the J call TRBJ2-1, with D perhaps TRBD1 (6 bases). This CDR3 spans 15 amino acids. Germline V gives CDR1 LGHDT, CDR2 YNNKEL (reference sequence). Trimming pared 3 bases from V and 1 base from J, leaving 10 bases between. CDR3 nucleotide sequence: TGTGCCAGCAGCCACCGGGGACAATCCTACAATGAGCAGTTCTTC. This encodes CASSHRGQSYNEQFF.

A single count supports this clone. This chain uses TRBV24-1 with TRBJ2-7; 9 bases line up with TRBD1. CDR1 and CDR2 from the germline V gene are KGHDR and SFDVKD. The CDR3 extends over 12 amino acids. V lost 9 bases and J lost 5; bases outside the gene matches: 4. This CDR3 is CATGTGSDEQYF. The CDR3 region has the DNA TGTGCCACCGGGACAGGGAGTGACGAGCAGTACTTC.

The genes are TRBV19 and TRBJ1-1; D may be TRBD1 (6 bases). The germline gives CDR1 LNHDA, CDR2 SQIVND (reference sequence). This CDR3 comprises 15 residues. Trimming removed 1 base from V and 1 base from J, with 10 bases in between. CDR3 protein: CASSIGGRKNTEAFF. The CDR3, as DNA: TGTGCCAGTAGTATAGGGGGGCGGAAGAACACTGAAGCTTTCTTT.

The V and J genes are TRBV2 and TRBJ2-1, with D possibly TRBD2 on 5 matching bases. Germline V gives CDR1 SNHLY, CDR2 FYNNEI. The V and J ends lost 6 bases and 15 bases respectively, with 24 bases between them. The CDR3 contains 14 residues. The DNA for the CDR3 is TGTGCCAGCAGCGAGGGATTGGAGCCAAGGGTAGTGTTCTTC. Translating it yields CASSEGLEPRVVFF. The full variable domain, with the rest looked up from reference TRBV2 and TRBJ2-1, is EPEVTQTPSHQVTQMGQEVILRCVPISNHLYFYWYRQILGQKVEFLVSFYNNEISEKSEIFDDQFSVERPDGSNFTLKIRSTKLEDSAMYFCASSEGLEPRVVFFGPGTRLTVL.

The rearrangement joins TRBV9 to TRBJ1-1, with D unclear. With 5 bases removed from V and 1 base from J, the gap between germline ends came to 15 bases. Germline CDR1 reads SGDLS; CDR2 reads YYNGEE. The CDR3 length is 15 residues. The CDR3 region has the DNA TGTGCCAGCAGTGTCCACCCAACAGAGAACACTGAAGCTTTCTTT. It yields the protein CASSVHPTENTEAFF.

The gene calls are TRBV19 and TRBJ1-2, with TRBD1 as a possible D gene (6 bases). The germline gives CDR1 LNHDA, CDR2 SQIVND (reference sequence). The CDR3 has 14 residues. Trimming left V 1 base short and J 8 bases short, with 14 bases between. DNA of the CDR3: TGTGCCAGTAGTATAGCAGGGGCTGGAGGAGGCTACACCTTC. Translation: CASSIAGAGGGYTF.

This chain links TRBV19 with TRBJ1-1; the match to TRBD1 covers 8 bases. This CDR3 comprises 15 residues. CDR1 is LNHDA and CDR2 is SQIVND in the germline V gene (reference sequence). Losses at the gene ends were 5 bases for V and 2 bases for J; bases not matched to a gene: 7. The CDR3 nucleotides are TGTGCCAGTAGTGAGCAGGGGGCGGGAAACACTGAAGCTTTCTTT. Protein product: CASSEQGAGNTEAFF.

This sequence joins TRBV4-3 and TRBJ1-1; unclear D gene. The ends were cut back, 2 bases at V and 0 bases at J, with 7 bases in the middle. CDR3 length: 14 residues. Germline loops: CDR1 LGHNA, CDR2 YSLEER. The CDR3 is CASSQQRMNTEAFF. CDR3 bases: TGCGCCAGCAGCCAACAGAGGATGAACACTGAAGCTTTCTTT.

In DNA form, the CDR3 reads TGTGCCAGCAGTCGCGCGGGAGCGGGAAGCTCCTACAATGAGCAGTTCTTC. Amino acid sequence: CASSRAGAGSSYNEQFF. The genes are TRBV6-6 and TRBJ2-1, with 7 bases identical to TRBD2. Germline loops: CDR1 MNHNY, CDR2 SVGAGI (reference sequence). The CDR3 sequence is 17 residues long. V lost 5 bases, J lost 0 bases, and 10 bases stayed unmatched.

V usage is TRBV18 and J usage is TRBJ2-5; TRBD2 aligns across 12 bases. Per germline, CDR1 KGHSH and CDR2 LQKENI. This CDR3 region has 17 residues. V lost 2 bases and J lost 5; bases outside the gene matches: 9. The CDR3 here is CASSPTSGGPPGETQYF. CDR3 in DNA: TGTGCCAGCTCACCAACTAGCGGGGGGCCCCCCGGCGAGACCCAGTACTTC. The variable domain in full, with the rest retrieved from reference TRBV18 and TRBJ2-5, is NAGVMQNPRHLVRRRGQEARLRCSPMKGHSHVYWYRQLPEEGLKFMVYLQKENIIDESGMPKERFSAEFPKEGPSILRIQQVVRGDSAAYFCASSPTSGGPPGETQYFGPGTRLLVL.

V usage is TRBV4-2 and J usage is TRBJ1-2, with D unclear. CDR1 and CDR2 from the germline V gene are LGHNA and YNFKEQ. CDR3 length: 14 amino acids. V was shortened by 1 base and J by 4 bases, with 10 bases between the two germline ends. In DNA form, the CDR3 reads TGTGCCAGCAGCCAAGTCGAGGGCGGCTATGGCTACACCTTC. Translated: CASSQVEGGYGYTF.

This clone appeared a single time. The gene calls are TRBV15 and TRBJ1-4; D might be TRBD1 (6 bases). The germline V gene encodes CDR1 LNHNV and CDR2 YYDKDF (reference sequence). This CDR3 comprises 17 residues. V was pared by 6 bases and J by 0 bases, with 17 bases between. The CDR3 coding sequence is TGTGCCACCAGTCAAACCCAGGGGCCCACAACTAATGAAAAACTGTTTTTT. This encodes CATSQTQGPTTNEKLFF.

The CDR3 loop reads CASTYREYSGANVLTF. For the CDR3, the DNA is TGTGCCAGCACATACAGGGAATATTCTGGGGCCAACGTCCTGACTTTC. The gene calls are TRBV2 and TRBJ2-6; possibly TRBD1 for D (6 bases). V was clipped by 7 bases and J by 1 base, with 14 bases between them. Germline loops: CDR1 SNHLY, CDR2 FYNNEI. The CDR3 is 16 residues long.

J is TRBJ1-1 and V is TRBV2; no firm D call. Per the germline V gene, CDR1 is SNHLY and CDR2 is FYNNEI. CDR3 length: 13 residues. The V end lost 4 bases, the J end lost 4 bases, and 10 bases lay between the germline ends. CDR3 amino acids: CASSARGVTEAFF. The CDR3, as DNA: TGTGCCAGCAGTGCTCGGGGAGTCACTGAAGCTTTCTTT.

J is TRBJ2-2 and V is TRBV6-5; D is perhaps TRBD2 (6 bases). Germline V gene data show CDR1 as MNHEY and CDR2 as SVGAGI. The V end was cut by 4 bases, the J end by 2 bases, with 14 bases between. There are 16 residues in the CDR3. The CDR3 DNA is TGTGCCAGCAGTTTCTACGGGACTCCTAACACCGGGGAGCTGTTTTTT. This encodes CASSFYGTPNTGELFF.

The chain combines TRBV10-3 with TRBJ1-1; D unclear. CDR1 is ENHRY and CDR2 is SYGVKD in the germline V gene. V shed 3 bases and J shed 6 bases, with 5 bases lying between them. The length of the CDR3 is 11 residues. The CDR3 nucleotides are TGTGCCATCAGTGATATCTCTGAAGCTTTCTTT. It codes for CAISDISEAFF.

The J gene is TRBJ1-5, the V gene TRBV5-1, with D possibly TRBD1 on 6 matching bases. The CDR3 loop spans 15 amino acids. Germline V gene data show CDR1 as SGHRS and CDR2 as YFSETQ. Deletions cut 2 bases from V and 4 bases from J, with 13 bases between. CDR3 nucleotides: TGCGCCAGCAGCTTCAGTGGGACAAGGAATCAGCCCCAGCATTTT. The encoded protein is CASSFSGTRNQPQHF. The entire variable domain, with the rest obtained from reference TRBV5-1 and TRBJ1-5, is as follows: KAGVTQTPRYLIKTRGQQVTLSCSPISGHRSVSWYQQTPGQGLQFLFEYFSETQRNKGNFPGRFSGRQFSNSRSEMNVSTLELGDSALYLCASSFSGTRNQPQHFGDGTRLSIL.

V usage is TRBV7-6 and J usage is TRBJ1-5; no reliable D call. V lost 5 bases and J lost 1, with 9 bases in between. The CDR3 length is 14 residues. The germline V gene encodes CDR1 SGHVS and CDR2 FNYEAQ. CDR3 loop: CASSPGGSNQPQHF. As DNA, the CDR3 is TGTGCCAGCAGCCCGGGAGGGAGCAATCAGCCCCAGCATTTT.

In this sample, this clone turned up once. The CDR3 here is CASSLAGSDRGGYTF. For the CDR3, the DNA is TGTGCCAGCAGCTTAGCAGGGTCGGACCGGGGGGGCTACACCTTC. This chain links TRBV7-2 with TRBJ1-2; TRBD1 is a possible D gene (5 bases). The CDR3 is 15 amino acids. Trimming stripped 0 bases from V and 8 bases from J, with 16 bases between. The germline V gene has CDR1 SGHTA and CDR2 FQGNSA. The whole variable domain, filled in from reference TRBV7-2 and TRBJ1-2, reads GAGVSQSPSNKVTEKGKDVELRCDPISGHTALYWYRQSLGQGLEFLIYFQGNSAPDKSGLPSDRFSAERTGGSVSTLTIQRTQQEDSAVYLCASSLAGSDRGGYTFGSGTRLTVV.

The chain is built from TRBV7-2 and TRBJ1-4; TRBD1 matches at 8 bases. The CDR3 has 14 amino acids. Germline V lookup: CDR1 SGHTA, CDR2 FQGNSA. The V gene end was trimmed by 5 bases and the J gene end by 6 bases; junction bases not matched to a gene: 5. The CDR3 spells CASSPGTGHEKLFF. The CDR3 DNA reads as TGTGCCAGCAGCCCCGGGACAGGACATGAAAAACTGTTTTTT.

The chain links TRBV5-1 to TRBJ2-2; D not resolved. The CDR3 runs to 15 residues. V lost 1 base, J lost 2 bases, and 9 bases lay in between. The germline CDR1 and CDR2 sequences are SGHRS and YFSETQ. Here the CDR3 reads CASSLLATNTGELFF. In DNA, the CDR3 is TGCGCCAGCAGCTTGTTGGCGACAAACACCGGGGAGCTGTTTTTT.